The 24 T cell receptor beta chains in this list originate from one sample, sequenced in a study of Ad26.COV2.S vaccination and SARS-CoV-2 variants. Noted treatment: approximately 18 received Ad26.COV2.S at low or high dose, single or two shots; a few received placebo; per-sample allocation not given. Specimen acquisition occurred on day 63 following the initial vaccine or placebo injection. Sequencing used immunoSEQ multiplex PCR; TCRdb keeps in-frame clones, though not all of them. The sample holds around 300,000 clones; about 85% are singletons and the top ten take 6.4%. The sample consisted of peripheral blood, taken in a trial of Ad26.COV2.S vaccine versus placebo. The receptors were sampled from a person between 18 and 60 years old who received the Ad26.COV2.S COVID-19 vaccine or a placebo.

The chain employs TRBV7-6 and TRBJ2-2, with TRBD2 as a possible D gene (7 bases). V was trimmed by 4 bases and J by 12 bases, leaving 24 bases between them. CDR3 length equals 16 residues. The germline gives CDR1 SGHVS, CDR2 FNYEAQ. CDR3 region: CASSSAGAGWWQKLFF. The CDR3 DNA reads TGTGCCAGCAGCTCCGCGGGGGCGGGGTGGTGGCAGAAGCTGTTTTTT. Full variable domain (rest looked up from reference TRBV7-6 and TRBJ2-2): GAGVSQSPRYKVTKRGQDVALRCDPISGHVSLYWYRQALGQGPEFLTYFNYEAQQDKSGLPNDRFSAERPEGSISTLTIQRTEQRDSAMYRCASSSAGAGWWQKLFFGEGSRLTVL.

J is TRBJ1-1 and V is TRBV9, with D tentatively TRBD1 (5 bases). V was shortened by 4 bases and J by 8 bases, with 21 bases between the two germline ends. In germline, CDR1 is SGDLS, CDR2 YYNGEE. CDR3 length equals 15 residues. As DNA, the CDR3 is TGTGCCAGCAGCTCCCTTTTGGGGCGCGGGCCCGAAGCTTTCTTT. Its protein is CASSSLLGRGPEAFF.

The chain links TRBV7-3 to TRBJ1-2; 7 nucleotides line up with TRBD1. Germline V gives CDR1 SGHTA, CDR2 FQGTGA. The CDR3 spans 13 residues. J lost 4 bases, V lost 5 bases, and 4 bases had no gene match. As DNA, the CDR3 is TGTGCCAGCAGCCCCGGGACAGCCTATGGCTACACCTTC. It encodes CASSPGTAYGYTF.

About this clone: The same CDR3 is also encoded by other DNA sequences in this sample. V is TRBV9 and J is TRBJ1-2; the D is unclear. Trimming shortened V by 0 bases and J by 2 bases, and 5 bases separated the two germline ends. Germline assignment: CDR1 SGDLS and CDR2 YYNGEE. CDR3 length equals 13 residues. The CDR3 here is CASSVGGNYGYTF. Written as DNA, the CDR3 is TGTGCCAGCAGCGTAGGCGGGAACTATGGCTACACCTTC.

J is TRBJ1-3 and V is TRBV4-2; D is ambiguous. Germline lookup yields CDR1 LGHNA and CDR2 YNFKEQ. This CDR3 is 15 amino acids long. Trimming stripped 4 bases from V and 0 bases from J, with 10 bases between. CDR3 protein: CASSLAGGSGNTIYF. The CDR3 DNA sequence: TGTGCCAGCAGCCTGGCGGGCGGCTCTGGAAACACCATATATTTT.

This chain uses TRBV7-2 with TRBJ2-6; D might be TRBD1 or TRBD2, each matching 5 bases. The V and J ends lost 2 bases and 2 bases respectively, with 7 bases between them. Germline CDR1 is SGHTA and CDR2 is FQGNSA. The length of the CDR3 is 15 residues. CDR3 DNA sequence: TGTGCCAGCAGCTTAAGAGGGGCTGGGGCCAACGTCCTGACTTTC. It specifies CASSLRGAGANVLTF.

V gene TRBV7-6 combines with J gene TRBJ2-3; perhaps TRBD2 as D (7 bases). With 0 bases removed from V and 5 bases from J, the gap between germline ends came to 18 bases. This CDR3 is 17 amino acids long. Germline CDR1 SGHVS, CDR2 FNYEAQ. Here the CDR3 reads CASSLALGGGDGDTQYF. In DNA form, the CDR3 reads TGTGCCAGCAGCTTAGCCCTAGGGGGGGGTGATGGAGATACGCAGTATTTT. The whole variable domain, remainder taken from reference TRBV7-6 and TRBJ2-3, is GAGVSQSPRYKVTKRGQDVALRCDPISGHVSLYWYRQALGQGPEFLTYFNYEAQQDKSGLPNDRFSAERPEGSISTLTIQRTEQRDSAMYRCASSLALGGGDGDTQYFGPGTRLTVL.

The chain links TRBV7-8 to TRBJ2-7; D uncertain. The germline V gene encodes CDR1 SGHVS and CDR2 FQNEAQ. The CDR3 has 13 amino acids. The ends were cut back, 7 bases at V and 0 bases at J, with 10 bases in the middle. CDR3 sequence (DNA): TGTGCCAGCACCCCCAGGAGCTCCTACGAGCAGTACTTC. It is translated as CASTPRSSYEQYF.

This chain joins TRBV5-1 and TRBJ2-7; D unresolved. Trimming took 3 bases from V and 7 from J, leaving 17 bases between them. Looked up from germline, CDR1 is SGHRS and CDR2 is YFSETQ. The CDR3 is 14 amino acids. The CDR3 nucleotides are TGCGCCAGCAGCTCGGATGGGATCAACAGAGAGCAGTACTTC. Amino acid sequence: CASSSDGINREQYF.

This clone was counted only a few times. The CDR3 DNA follows: TGTGCCAGCAGTGAAATAGGCTCGGGGTATGGCTACACCTTC. Amino acid sequence: CASSEIGSGYGYTF. This chain joins TRBV6-1 and TRBJ1-2; D is undetermined. V shed 2 bases and J shed 5 bases, with 12 bases lying between them. Germline assignment: CDR1 MNHNS and CDR2 SASEGT. The CDR3 is 14 amino acids.

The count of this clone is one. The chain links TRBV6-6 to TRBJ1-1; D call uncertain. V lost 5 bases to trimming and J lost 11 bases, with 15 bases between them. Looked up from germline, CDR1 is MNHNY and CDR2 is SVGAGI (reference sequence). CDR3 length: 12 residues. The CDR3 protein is CASSQDTLGAFF. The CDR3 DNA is TGTGCCAGCAGTCAGGATACTTTGGGGGCTTTCTTT.

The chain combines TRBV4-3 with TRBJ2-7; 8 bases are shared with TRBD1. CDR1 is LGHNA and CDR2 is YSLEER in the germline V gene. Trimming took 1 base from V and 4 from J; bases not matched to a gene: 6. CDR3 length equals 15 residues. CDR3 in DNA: TGCGCCAGCAGCCAAGTGCAGGGGGCAGGGTACGAGCAGTACTTC. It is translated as CASSQVQGAGYEQYF.

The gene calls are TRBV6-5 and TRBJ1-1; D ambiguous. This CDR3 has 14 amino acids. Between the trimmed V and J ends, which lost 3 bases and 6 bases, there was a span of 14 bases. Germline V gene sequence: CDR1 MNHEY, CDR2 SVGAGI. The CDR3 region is CASSYWETSSEAFF. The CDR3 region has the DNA TGTGCCAGCAGTTATTGGGAAACGAGCTCTGAAGCTTTCTTT.

CDR3 amino acids: CASSSHYEQYF. In DNA, the CDR3 is TGTGCCAGCAGCTCGCACTACGAGCAGTACTTC. The chain couples TRBV5-8 to TRBJ2-7, with D hard to call. This CDR3 has 11 amino acids. The germline V gene encodes CDR1 SGHTS and CDR2 YDEGEE. Between the trimmed V and J ends, which lost 3 bases and 3 bases, there was a span of 4 bases.

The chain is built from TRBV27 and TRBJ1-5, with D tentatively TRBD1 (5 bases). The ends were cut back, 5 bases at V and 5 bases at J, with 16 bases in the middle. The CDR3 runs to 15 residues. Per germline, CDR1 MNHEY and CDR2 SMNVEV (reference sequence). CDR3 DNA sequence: TGTGCCAGCAGTACTGGGGCGAGAGGTCATCAGCCCCAGCATTTT. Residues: CASSTGARGHQPQHF.

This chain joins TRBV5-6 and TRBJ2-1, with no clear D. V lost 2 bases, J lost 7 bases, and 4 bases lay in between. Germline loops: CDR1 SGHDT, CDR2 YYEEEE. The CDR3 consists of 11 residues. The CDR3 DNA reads TGTGCCAGCAGCTTTCTAAATGAGCAGTTCTTC. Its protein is CASSFLNEQFF.

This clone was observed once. CDR3 in DNA: TGTGCCAGCAGCCAGATCTCAACTAATGAAAAACTGTTTTTT. Translation gives CASSQISTNEKLFF. The chain carries TRBV2 and TRBJ1-4, with D unclear. The CDR3 covers 14 residues. Trimming shortened V by 6 bases and J by 0 bases, and 8 bases separated the two germline ends. Germline V gene lookup returns CDR1 SNHLY and CDR2 FYNNEI.

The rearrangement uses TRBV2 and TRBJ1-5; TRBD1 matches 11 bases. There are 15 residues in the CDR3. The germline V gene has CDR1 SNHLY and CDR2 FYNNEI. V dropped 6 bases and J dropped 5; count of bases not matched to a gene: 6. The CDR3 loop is CASRTGQGADQPQHF. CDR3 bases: TGTGCCAGCAGGACCGGACAGGGGGCGGATCAGCCCCAGCATTTT.

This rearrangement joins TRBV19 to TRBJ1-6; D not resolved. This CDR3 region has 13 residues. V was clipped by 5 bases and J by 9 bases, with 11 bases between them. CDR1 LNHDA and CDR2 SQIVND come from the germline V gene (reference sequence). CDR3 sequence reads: CASSRTMGSPLHF. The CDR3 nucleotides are TGTGCCAGTAGTCGGACTATGGGTTCACCCCTCCACTTT.

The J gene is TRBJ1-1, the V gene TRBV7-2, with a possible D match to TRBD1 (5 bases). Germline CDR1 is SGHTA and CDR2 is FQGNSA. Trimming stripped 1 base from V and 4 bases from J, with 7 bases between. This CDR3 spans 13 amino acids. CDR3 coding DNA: TGTGCCAGCAGCTTAGTGGGGACCACTGAAGCTTTCTTT. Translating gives CASSLVGTTEAFF.

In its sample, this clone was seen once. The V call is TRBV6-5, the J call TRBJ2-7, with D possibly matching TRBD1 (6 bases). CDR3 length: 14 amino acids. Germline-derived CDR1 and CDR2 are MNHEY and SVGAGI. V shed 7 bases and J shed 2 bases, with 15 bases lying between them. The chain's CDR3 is CASNQHGQTYEQYF. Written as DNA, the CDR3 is TGTGCCAGCAATCAACATGGACAGACCTACGAGCAGTACTTC.

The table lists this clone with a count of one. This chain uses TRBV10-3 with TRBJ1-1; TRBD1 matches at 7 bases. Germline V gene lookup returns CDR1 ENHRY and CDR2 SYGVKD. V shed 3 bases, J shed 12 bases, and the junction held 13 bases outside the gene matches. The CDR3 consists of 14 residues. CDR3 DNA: TGTGCCATCAGTGATCCCCAGGGGGACCTTCCCCCTTTCTTT. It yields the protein CAISDPQGDLPPFF.

The CDR3 DNA follows: TGTGCCAGTAAGGAATCTGTCACTGAAGCTTTCTTT. Protein product: CASKESVTEAFF. V gene TRBV19 combines with J gene TRBJ1-1, with no clear D. V lost 7 bases, J lost 4 bases, and 10 bases lay in between. Looked up from germline, CDR1 is LNHDA and CDR2 is SQIVND (reference sequence). This CDR3 has 12 residues.

The DNA for the CDR3 is TGTGCCAGCAGCCCGTTGGGCGGGAGCTCCGGGGAGCTGTTTTTT. Protein sequence: CASSPLGGSSGELFF. The chain has TRBV7-3 and TRBJ2-2, with 7 bases aligning to TRBD2. Unmatched junction bases numbered 9, after V lost 5 bases and J lost 6 bases. The CDR3 is 15 amino acids. CDR1 and CDR2 (germline): SGHTA, FQGTGA.